A selection of T cell receptor beta chains follows, all from one sample in a study of cytomegalovirus exposure and HLA in healthy donors. The repertoire was sequenced with immunoSEQ multiplex PCR; TCRdb's copy has only in-frame clones and lacks some. The table shows 93,000 or so clones, with almost 80% occurring only once. Sequencing was carried out using PBMCs. The origin of the receptors is a man in his forties or fifties in good health and CMV-seropositive. The CDR3 runs from the conserved cysteine through the conserved F or W. The D gene is left open where the match is weak. Part of the rows lack a size; the others show once, few, many or a class for expanded clones.

>TRBV7-9|TRBD2|TRBJ2-1|.
CASSTSGTRSEQFF
TGTGCCAGCAGCACCTCCGGGACTAGGAGTGAGCAGTTCTTC
>TRBV5-1|TRBD2|TRBJ2-5|.
CASSSGLVAETQYF
TGCGCCAGCAGTTCGGGACTAGTCGCAGAGACCCAGTACTTC
>TRBV19|TRBD1|TRBJ2-7|.
CASKGQGANEQYF
TGTGCCAGTAAGGGACAGGGGGCTAACGAGCAGTACTTC
>TRBV5-1|.|TRBJ2-5|.
CASSLAGQGNVFETQYF
TGCGCCAGCAGCTTGGCGGGGCAGGGGAACGTTTTTGAGACCCAGTACTTC
>TRBV19|.|TRBJ2-7|few
CASADSSSYEQYF
TGTGCCAGTGCCGACAGTAGCTCCTACGAGCAGTACTTC
>TRBV27|TRBD2|TRBJ2-1|.
CASSSARTSGFYNEQFF
TGTGCCAGCAGTTCAGCTCGGACTAGCGGCTTCTACAATGAGCAGTTCTTC
>TRBV30|.|TRBJ1-5|.
CAWREGFSNQPQHF
TGTGCCTGGAGGGAGGGCTTTAGCAATCAGCCCCAGCATTTT
>TRBV29-1|TRBD2|TRBJ2-1|.
CSVVPFGLEIYNEQFF
TGCAGCGTTGTTCCTTTCGGACTAGAAATTTACAATGAGCAGTTCTTC
>TRBV28|TRBD1|TRBJ2-1|.
CASSHRPTGRYNEQFF
TGTGCCAGCAGTCATCGGCCGACAGGGCGATACAATGAGCAGTTCTTC
>TRBV18|TRBD1|TRBJ1-4|.
CASSPQTGQVEEKLFF
TGTGCCAGCTCACCACAGACCGGACAGGTCGAAGAAAAACTGTTTTTT
>TRBV11-3|.|TRBJ2-7|.
CASSQARSYEQYF
TGTGCCAGCAGTCAGGCCCGTTCCTACGAGCAGTACTTC
>TRBV2|TRBD1|TRBJ2-3|few
CASSAQGAGRDTQYF
TGTGCCAGCAGCGCACAGGGGGCAGGTAGAGATACGCAGTATTTT
>TRBV7-8|TRBD2|TRBJ2-7|.
CASSLRLALSYEQYF
TGTGCCAGCAGCTTAAGACTAGCGCTCTCCTACGAGCAGTACTTC
>TRBV9|.|TRBJ1-6|.
CASSVQESNSPLHF
TGTGCCAGCAGCGTACAGGAATCAAATTCACCCCTCCACTTT
>TRBV7-6|.|TRBJ1-5|.
CASSLGRASNQPQHF
TGTGCCAGCAGCTTAGGCAGGGCAAGCAATCAGCCCCAGCATTTT
>TRBV5-1|TRBD1|TRBJ2-2|.
CASHSGTGRTGELFF
TGCGCCAGCCATTCCGGGACAGGACGGACCGGGGAGCTGTTTTTT
>TRBV9|.|TRBJ2-3|.
CASGSRRGTNTDTQYF
TGTGCCAGCGGAAGCAGGCGCGGGACCAACACAGATACGCAGTATTTT
>TRBV5-5|.|TRBJ2-5|.
CASSLTARETQYF
TGTGCCAGCAGCCTGACGGCGAGGGAGACCCAGTACTTC
>TRBV30|TRBD2|TRBJ2-2|.
CAWSTGTSYTGELFF
TGTGCCTGGAGTACTGGGACTAGCTACACCGGGGAGCTGTTTTTT
>TRBV27|.|TRBJ2-7|.
CASRRRGGDTYEQYF
TGTGCCAGCAGGAGAAGGGGCGGAGACACCTACGAGCAGTACTTC
>TRBV11-2|.|TRBJ2-1|.
CASSRETGLLYNEQFF
TGTGCCAGCAGCCGGGAGACGGGACTTTTATACAATGAGCAGTTCTTC
>TRBV28|.|TRBJ1-1|once
CASSLRGGTEAFF
TGTGCCAGCAGTTTAAGAGGCGGCACTGAAGCTTTCTTT
>TRBV30|TRBD2|TRBJ2-6|.
CAVGLAGVAGANVLTF
TGTGCCGTCGGACTAGCGGGAGTAGCGGGGGCCAACGTCCTGACTTTC
>TRBV7-3|TRBD1|TRBJ2-2|.
CASSSGQGAGGELFF
TGTGCCAGCAGCTCGGGACAGGGGGCCGGTGGGGAGCTGTTTTTT
>TRBV28|TRBD2|TRBJ2-7|few
CASRGGPSGRFTGEQYF
TGTGCCAGCAGGGGGGGGCCTAGCGGGAGGTTCACAGGCGAGCAGTACTTC
>TRBV15|.|TRBJ1-5|.
CATSRDRYGNQPQHF
TGTGCCACCAGCAGAGATCGGTACGGCAATCAGCCCCAGCATTTT
>TRBV28|.|TRBJ1-5|.
CASSLFRDPRNQPQHF
TGTGCCAGCAGTTTATTCCGGGATCCGCGCAATCAGCCCCAGCATTTT
>TRBV28|.|TRBJ1-6|.
CASSLTGPESSPLHF
TGTGCCAGCAGCCTGACAGGCCCCGAAAGTTCACCCCTCCACTTT
>TRBV7-2|TRBD2|TRBJ2-3|.
CASSPGAGRTDTQYF
TGTGCCAGCAGCCCAGGAGCGGGACGCACAGATACGCAGTATTTT
>TRBV9|.|TRBJ2-1|.
CASSVDGSTHNEQFF
TGTGCCAGCAGCGTAGACGGGAGCACCCACAATGAGCAGTTCTTC
>TRBV15|TRBD2|TRBJ2-1|.
CATSRDTSGSDEQFF
TGTGCCACCAGCAGAGATACTAGCGGGAGTGATGAGCAGTTCTTC
>TRBV18|TRBD1|TRBJ1-2|.
CASSPGQGAWKGYTF
TGTGCCAGCTCACCCGGACAGGGAGCTTGGAAAGGCTACACCTTC
>TRBV10-3|.|TRBJ2-7|.
CATRRSGLTYEQYF
TGTGCCACCCGCCGGAGCGGGCTAACCTACGAGCAGTACTTC
>TRBV4-3|.|TRBJ2-1|.
CASSQEGDSRGNEQFF
TGCGCCAGCAGCCAAGAAGGGGACTCCCGCGGGAATGAGCAGTTCTTC
>TRBV19|TRBD1|TRBJ1-5|.
CASRGTGYQPQHF
TGTGCCAGTAGGGGGACAGGGTATCAGCCCCAGCATTTT
>TRBV28|.|TRBJ2-6|.
CATLRGVLSGANVLTF
TGTGCCACCCTGCGGGGTGTCCTCTCTGGGGCCAACGTCCTGACTTTC
>TRBV7-3|.|TRBJ2-7|.
CASSLRSGAPVVNEQYF
TGTGCCAGCAGCTTACGGTCAGGGGCGCCGGTTGTGAACGAGCAGTACTTC
>TRBV19|TRBD2|TRBJ2-1|.
CASSIGGRAYNEQFF
TGTGCCAGTAGTATCGGCGGGAGAGCCTACAATGAGCAGTTCTTC
>TRBV5-1|.|TRBJ2-5|.
CASSQPGNQETQYF
TGCGCCAGCAGTCAACCGGGAAATCAAGAGACCCAGTACTTC
>TRBV19|TRBD2|TRBJ2-2|.
CASSKGLAGGPHGELFF
TGTGCCAGTAGTAAGGGACTAGCGGGAGGGCCCCACGGGGAGCTGTTTTTT
>TRBV6-6|TRBD1|TRBJ1-2|.
CASNPSPSPGGYGYTF
TGTGCCAGCAACCCCTCGCCTAGTCCAGGGGGCTATGGCTACACCTTC
>TRBV4-3|.|TRBJ2-7|few
CASSLISGEPYEQYF
TGCGCCAGCAGTCTAATATCGGGAGAACCCTACGAGCAGTACTTC
>TRBV7-6|.|TRBJ2-5|few
CASSAAGVPAVETQYF
TGTGCCAGCAGCGCTGCAGGGGTCCCTGCGGTCGAGACCCAGTACTTC
>TRBV19|TRBD1|TRBJ2-6|.
CASSGQGASGANVLTF
TGTGCCAGTAGTGGGCAGGGGGCCTCTGGGGCCAACGTCCTGACTTTC
>TRBV7-6|TRBD1|TRBJ2-2|.
CASSLGTALSGELFF
TGTGCCAGCAGCCTCGGGACAGCCTTAAGCGGGGAGCTGTTTTTT
>TRBV30|.|TRBJ1-1|.
CAWSGGVGVGNTEAFF
TGTGCCTGGAGTGGGGGGGTCGGTGTTGGGAACACTGAAGCTTTCTTT
>TRBV15|TRBD1|TRBJ2-1|.
CATSSDRQGGKTEQFF
TGTGCCACCAGCAGCGATAGACAGGGGGGTAAGACTGAGCAGTTCTTC
>TRBV5-5|TRBD1|TRBJ1-1|once
CASSLRQGPPNTEAFF
TGTGCCAGCAGTTTGCGACAGGGTCCTCCGAACACTGAAGCTTTCTTT
>TRBV28|TRBD1|TRBJ2-7|.
CADRTGTGPYEQYF
TGTGCCGACCGAACCGGGACAGGGCCCTACGAGCAGTACTTC
>TRBV5-8|.|TRBJ1-5|.
CASSPPPGGRPQHF
TGTGCCAGCAGCCCGCCGCCCGGGGGGCGGCCCCAGCATTTT
>TRBV7-3|TRBD2|TRBJ2-3|few
CASSLGLADTDTQYF
TGTGCCAGCAGCCTAGGACTAGCGGACACAGATACGCAGTATTTT
>TRBV11-3|TRBD2|TRBJ2-1|.
CASSSIAGGPGNEQFF
TGTGCCAGCAGCTCCATAGCGGGAGGGCCTGGCAATGAGCAGTTCTTC
>TRBV5-1|TRBD2|TRBJ2-6|.
CASSLGGSSGANVLTF
TGCGCCAGCAGCTTGGGCGGGAGCTCTGGGGCCAACGTCCTGACTTTC
>TRBV5-8|.|TRBJ1-2|.
CASSPGTFYGYTF
TGTGCCAGCAGCCCAGGGACATTCTATGGCTACACCTTC
>TRBV7-3|TRBD2|TRBJ2-1|.
CASSSAGGLYNEQFF
TGTGCCAGCAGCTCAGCGGGAGGGTTATACAATGAGCAGTTCTTC
>TRBV28|TRBD1|TRBJ2-7|.
CASSKDRLYEQYF
TGTGCCAGCAGCAAGGACAGGCTCTACGAGCAGTACTTC
>TRBV29-1|TRBD2|TRBJ2-3|.
CSAERAGGGTDTQYF
TGCAGCGCCGAACGGGCGGGAGGCGGCACAGATACGCAGTATTTT